The 11 T cell receptor beta chains reported below all come from one sample, sequenced in a study of cytomegalovirus exposure and HLA in healthy donors. The study ran its PCR with 60 Vbeta and 13 Jbeta primers. The assay was immunoSEQ multiplex PCR, and TCRdb's table has in-frame clones only and misses some. This sample carries fewer than 200,000 clones, 70% to 85% of them seen once, and the ten largest clones take roughly 3.6%. Sequenced: PBMCs. The receptors originated from a man aged 30 to 45 in good health and CMV-seropositive.

V usage is TRBV5-1 and J usage is TRBJ1-3; TRBD1 aligns across 7 bases. Per the germline V gene, CDR1 is SGHRS and CDR2 is YFSETQ. The J segment lost 11 bases and the V segment lost 1 base, leaving 18 bases of the junction unmatched. The CDR3 loop spans 17 amino acids. The CDR3 DNA reads TGCGCCAGCAGCTTGACCGGCCGGGACAGCGATTTTTTCCCCATATATTTT. Amino acid sequence: CASSLTGRDSDFFPIYF.

Regarding this clone: Additional DNA sequences in this sample encode the identical CDR3. The rearrangement joins TRBV27 to TRBJ1-6; D unclear. Germline values: CDR1 MNHEY, CDR2 SMNVEV (reference sequence). This CDR3 is built from 12 residues. Trimming stripped 3 bases from V and 7 bases from J, with 4 bases between. The CDR3 DNA sequence: TGTGCCAGCAGTTTGCGAAATTCACCCCTCCACTTT. As protein: CASSLRNSPLHF.

J is TRBJ2-7 and V is TRBV4-2; 13 bases map to TRBD2. CDR1 and CDR2 (germline): LGHNA, YNFKEQ. Unmatched junction bases numbered 6, after V lost 3 bases and J lost 1 base. This CDR3 contains 17 residues. Written as DNA, the CDR3 is TGTGCCAGCAGCCAGGACTTGACTAGCGGGGGGTCCTACGAGCAGTACTTC. Protein sequence: CASSQDLTSGGSYEQYF.

V gene TRBV2 combines with J gene TRBJ2-1; D is perhaps TRBD1 (6 bases). Trimming left V 10 bases short and J 5 bases short, with 18 bases between. The CDR3 spans 14 residues. CDR1 is SNHLY, CDR2 FYNNEI, per germline. DNA for the CDR3: TGTGCCACTCCGGTTCTGGGGGCGAACAATGAGCAGTTCTTC. Its translation: CATPVLGANNEQFF.

The chain recombines TRBV7-9 with TRBJ2-7, with D perhaps TRBD1 (5 bases). V lost 0 bases to trimming and J lost 3 bases, with 9 bases between them. The germline V gene has CDR1 SEHNR and CDR2 FQNEAQ (reference sequence). This CDR3 has 14 residues. This CDR3 is CASSLAQGYYEQYF. DNA for the CDR3: TGTGCCAGCAGCTTAGCGCAGGGATACTACGAGCAGTACTTC.

The V call is TRBV9, the J call TRBJ1-6; possible D gene TRBD1, 5 bases. Trimming removed 0 bases from V and 4 bases from J, with 11 bases in between. This CDR3 region has 16 residues. CDR1 SGDLS and CDR2 YYNGEE come from the germline V gene. Here the CDR3 reads CASSVEAGIYNSPLHF. The CDR3 nucleotides are TGTGCCAGCAGCGTAGAGGCAGGGATTTATAATTCACCCCTCCACTTT.

This sequence joins TRBV29-1 and TRBJ1-3; 7 bases align to TRBD1. The CDR3 runs to 16 residues. Germline CDR1 reads SQVTM; CDR2 reads ANQGSEA. V was clipped by 7 bases and J by 0 bases; unmatched bases: 12. The CDR3 bases are TGCAGCGCCAAGACCCCGGGACAGCCCTCTGGAAACACCATATATTTT. Its translation: CSAKTPGQPSGNTIYF.

The chain joins TRBV2 to TRBJ2-1, with 11 nucleotides matching TRBD1. CDR3 length: 14 residues. Germline CDR1 is SNHLY and CDR2 is FYNNEI. The V and J ends lost 7 bases and 10 bases, in that order; junction bases with no gene match: 9. CDR3 in amino acids: CASNPRDRGGEQFF. Written as DNA, the CDR3 is TGTGCCAGCAACCCTCGGGACAGGGGGGGGGAGCAGTTCTTC.

The sample holds one count of this clone. This chain joins TRBV28 and TRBJ1-5; TRBD1 is a possible D gene (6 bases). This CDR3 is built from 16 residues. Trimming stripped 2 bases from V and 3 bases from J, with 14 bases between. Germline CDR1 reads MDHEN; CDR2 reads SYDVKM. This chain's CDR3 is CASSLRTVGSNQPQHF. CDR3 DNA: TGTGCCAGCAGTTTAAGGACAGTGGGATCCAATCAGCCCCAGCATTTT.

The V and J genes are TRBV6-6 and TRBJ2-1; 10 bases match TRBD2. Germline trimming cut 5 bases from V and 4 bases from J; bases unmatched to any gene: 5. This CDR3 comprises 15 residues. Germline lookup yields CDR1 MNHNY and CDR2 SVGAGI (reference sequence). The CDR3: CASSTSGGAYNEQFF. Written as DNA, the CDR3 is TGTGCCAGCAGTACCAGCGGGGGGGCTTACAATGAGCAGTTCTTC.

The genes are TRBV15 and TRBJ1-3; D not certain. V dropped 3 bases and J dropped 2 bases, with 5 bases sitting between them. This CDR3 has 13 residues. CDR1 is LNHNV and CDR2 is YYDKDF in the germline V gene (reference sequence). The CDR3 loop reads CATSSAAGNTIYF. DNA for the CDR3: TGTGCCACCAGCAGTGCAGCTGGAAACACCATATATTTT.